A selection of T cell receptor beta chains follows, all from one sample in a study of early T cells in non-severe SARS-CoV-2 infection. MiXCR, applied by TCRdb to the 5' RACE reads, yields one record per CDR3 protein. The sample lists tens of thousands of distinct CDR3 sequences, approximately 12% occurring once. Sequencing was done on a sample of whole blood. The receptors stem from an adult who was a healthcare worker with PCR-confirmed SARS-CoV-2 infection or an uninfected control (not recorded which). Both conserved end residues are part of each CDR3. The D gene is left open where the match is weak. A row's size may be missing; if present it is once, few, many or a size class.

j_call v_call clone_size d_call cdr3_nt cdr3_aa
TRBJ1-5 TRBV25-1 many NA TGTGCCAGCAGTCAAGGTGGGCCCCAGCATTTT CASSQGGPQHF
TRBJ1-2 TRBV5-1 NA NA TGCGCCAGCAGCTTCGCCGGGGACTATGGCTACACCTTC CASSFAGDYGYTF
TRBJ2-5 TRBV29-1 NA TRBD2 TGCAGCGCCGGGCGCGGGGGACTCCAAGAGACCCAGTACTTC CSAGRGGLQETQYF
TRBJ2-1 TRBV10-3 many TRBD2 TGTGCCATCGGGCGGGAGGGCCCGGATGAGCAGTTCTTC CAIGREGPDEQFF
TRBJ2-1 TRBV7-9 NA TRBD2 TGTGCCAGCAGCTCTAACGGACTAGCTGGCTCCTACAATGAGCAGTTCTTC CASSSNGLAGSYNEQFF
TRBJ1-4 TRBV2 NA NA TGTGCCAGCAGCCGCGACTCGCCTCAACTGTTTTTT CASSRDSPQLFF
TRBJ2-7 TRBV28 few NA TGTGCCAGCAGTGATGCCTCGGGCACACCATACGAGCAGTACTTC CASSDASGTPYEQYF
TRBJ2-7 TRBV7-2 few TRBD2 TGTGCCAGCAGCCCGAGGGGTGCTAGCGGGCCCTACGAGCAGTACTTC CASSPRGASGPYEQYF
TRBJ2-2 TRBV28 NA NA TGTGCCAGCACCCTCGGGAGTACCGGGGAGCTGTTTTTT CASTLGSTGELFF
TRBJ2-3 TRBV12-3/TRBV12-4 NA NA TGTGCCAGCAGTTTCGGGACATCCACAGATACGCAGTATTTT CASSFGTSTDTQYF
TRBJ1-5 TRBV6-1 few TRBD1 TGTGCCAGCATCCTAGAAGGGACAGGCTATCAGCCCCAGCATTTT CASILEGTGYQPQHF
TRBJ2-1 TRBV7-6 few NA TGTGCCAGCAGCTTGACTACCTACAATGAGCAGTTCTTC CASSLTTYNEQFF
TRBJ1-1 TRBV29-1 NA NA TGCAGCTCTAGGAGACAGGCTCCGAACACTGAAGCTTTCTTT CSSRRQAPNTEAFF
TRBJ2-1 TRBV9 few NA TGTGCCAGCAGCGTAGAGGTGGACCCCTACAATGAGCAGTTCTTC CASSVEVDPYNEQFF
TRBJ1-5 TRBV29-1 many TRBD1 TGCAGCGTTACCGAGGGGACAGGGATTTTGCAGCCCCAGCATTTT CSVTEGTGILQPQHF
TRBJ2-6 TRBV6-2/TRBV6-3 NA NA TGTGCCAGCAGGCGGGGATCTGGGGCCAACGTCCTGACTTTC CASRRGSGANVLTF
TRBJ1-3 TRBV28 NA NA TGTGCCAGCACTTACCGGGTACGAGGAAACACCATATATTTT CASTYRVRGNTIYF
TRBJ2-3 TRBV10-1 NA TRBD1 TGCGCCAGCTCTGACAGGGGAAGAGGCACAGATACGCAGTATTTT CASSDRGRGTDTQYF
TRBJ2-7 TRBV7-9 many NA TGTGCCAGCAGCTTAGACGGGGGTAGGTACGAGCAGTACTTC CASSLDGGRYEQYF
TRBJ2-1 TRBV4-1 NA TRBD2 TGCGCCAGCAGCCCACGTACCTTAGCGGGAAGGAATGAGCAGTTCTTC CASSPRTLAGRNEQFF
TRBJ2-3 TRBV29-1 NA NA TGCAGCGCCGGTGGGGGGCGGTATACAGATACGCAGTATTTT CSAGGGRYTDTQYF
TRBJ2-2 TRBV11-2 few NA TGTGCCAGCAGCTCCTGGGGCAGGGTGGACGGGGAGCTGTTTTTT CASSSWGRVDGELFF
TRBJ2-1 TRBV29-1 many NA TGCAGCGTTTCTGCGTCGGGCGATGAGCAGTTCTTC CSVSASGDEQFF
TRBJ2-2 TRBV7-3 few TRBD2 TGTGCCAGCAGCCCCCCGGGAGGGAGGGCCGGCGGGGAGCTGTTTTTT CASSPPGGRAGGELFF
TRBJ2-5 TRBV6-5 NA TRBD1 TGTGCCAGCAGTTACGGGGACAGAACGAACCAAGAGACCCAGTACTTC CASSYGDRTNQETQYF
TRBJ1-5 TRBV18 many NA TGTGCCAGCTCAGCAGGAAATCAGCCCCAGCATTTT CASSAGNQPQHF
TRBJ2-1 TRBV28 NA NA TGTGCCAGCAGGTTGACCGGACTCTCCTACAATGAGCAGTTCTTC CASRLTGLSYNEQFF
TRBJ2-1 TRBV5-4 many TRBD1 TGTGCCAGCAACTCAGGGGGCGGATTCTACCAGAACAATGAGCAGTTCTTC CASNSGGGFYQNNEQFF
TRBJ2-3 TRBV20-1 few NA TGCAGTGCTAGAGAGGCGGGAAGGGTAACAGATACGCAGTATTTT CSAREAGRVTDTQYF
TRBJ2-5 TRBV28 NA NA TGTGCCAGCAGCACCCCAGTGAGGGGAGAGACCCAGTACTTC CASSTPVRGETQYF
TRBJ1-1 TRBV9 few TRBD1 TGTGCCAGCAGCGGACGGACAGGGCCGAACACTGAAGATTTCTTT CASSGRTGPNTEDFF
TRBJ2-3 TRBV10-3 NA TRBD2 TGTGCCATCAGGGACCTGGGCGGGAGTTCAGATACGCAGTATTTT CAIRDLGGSSDTQYF
TRBJ2-7 TRBV20-1 NA TRBD2 TGCAGTGCTAGGAGCCAAGGACTAGCGGGAGATGTGTACGAGCAGTACTTC CSARSQGLAGDVYEQYF
TRBJ1-2 TRBV24-1 many NA TGTGCCACCAGTGCCCCACAGCCCAACTATGGCTACACCTTC CATSAPQPNYGYTF
TRBJ2-7 TRBV27 few NA TGTGCCAGCAGTTTATCCCGCGGGACGGCTTCCTACGAGCAGTACTTC CASSLSRGTASYEQYF
TRBJ2-2 TRBV4-2 many NA TGTGCCAGCGGGAGGACTGAGACCGGGGAGCTGTTTTTT CASGRTETGELFF
TRBJ2-7 TRBV30 NA TRBD2 TGTGCCTGGAAGCGGGGGAGGGCCTACGAGCAGTACTTC CAWKRGRAYEQYF
TRBJ2-7 TRBV7-2 few NA TGTGCCAGCAGCCTTGGGCCCCAGGGCCGCTACGAGCAGTACTTC CASSLGPQGRYEQYF
TRBJ2-7 TRBV28 NA NA TGTGCCAGCAGTTTGGGGACCTACGAGCAGTACTTC CASSLGTYEQYF
TRBJ2-7 TRBV12-3/TRBV12-4 many TRBD1 TGTGCCAGCAGTCCACAGACAGGGGGCTGGTACGAGCAGTACTTC CASSPQTGGWYEQYF
TRBJ2-1 TRBV9 few NA TGTGCCAGCACCAGCGTAGATCTGGGTAACAATGAGCAGTTCTTC CASTSVDLGNNEQFF
TRBJ2-3 TRBV12-3/TRBV12-4 many NA TGTGCCAGCAGTTTAGACTACCAAGGGGGGTCAGATACGCAGTATTTT CASSLDYQGGSDTQYF
TRBJ2-1 TRBV24-1 few TRBD1 TGTGCCACCGGCACCGGGACAGGGGGTTTCTATGAGCAGTTCTTC CATGTGTGGFYEQFF
TRBJ2-5 TRBV11-1 many TRBD2 TGTGCCAGCAGCTTAGGGGCGACTAGCGGGACTCAAGAGACCCAGTACTTC CASSLGATSGTQETQYF
TRBJ2-7 TRBV11-2 NA NA TGTGCCAGCAGCTTTGGGATGTCCTACGAGCAGTACTTC CASSFGMSYEQYF
TRBJ2-7 TRBV19 many TRBD2 TGTGCCAGTAGTCCATCCGGGGGGGGGACCCACTACGAGCAGTACTTC CASSPSGGGTHYEQYF
TRBJ2-1 TRBV28 many NA TGTGCCAGCAGCCGGGTACAGGGTATAGCGCACAATGAGCAGTTCTTC CASSRVQGIAHNEQFF
TRBJ1-2 TRBV27 many TRBD1 TGTGCCAGCAGTTCCGGACAGGGGTGGAATGGCTACACCTTC CASSSGQGWNGYTF
TRBJ1-5 TRBV7-8 few NA TGTGCCAGCAGCTTAAGAGGCCGCGGCAATCAGCCCCAGCATTTT CASSLRGRGNQPQHF
TRBJ2-1 TRBV7-9 few NA TGTGCCAGCAGCCCCCGCAGGGGGGGTAACAATGAGCAGTTCTTC CASSPRRGGNNEQFF
TRBJ1-3 TRBV27 many NA TGTGCCAGCAGTTTATCAGGGTTCGAAAACACCATATATTTT CASSLSGFENTIYF
TRBJ2-1 TRBV3-1 few TRBD1 TGTGCCAGCAGCCAAACTCTGGGACAGAGATACAATGAGCAGTTCTTC CASSQTLGQRYNEQFF
TRBJ1-5 TRBV19 once NA TGTGCCAGTAGTCAGGGGTCTCATCAGCCCCAGCATTTT CASSQGSHQPQHF
TRBJ2-1 TRBV11-2 many NA TGTGCCAGCGGCAGGCGGAATGAGCAGTTCTTC CASGRRNEQFF
TRBJ2-2 TRBV7-8 NA TRBD1 TGTGCCAGCAGGGCCCCGGGACAGGGGAACGGGGAGCTGTTTTTT CASRAPGQGNGELFF